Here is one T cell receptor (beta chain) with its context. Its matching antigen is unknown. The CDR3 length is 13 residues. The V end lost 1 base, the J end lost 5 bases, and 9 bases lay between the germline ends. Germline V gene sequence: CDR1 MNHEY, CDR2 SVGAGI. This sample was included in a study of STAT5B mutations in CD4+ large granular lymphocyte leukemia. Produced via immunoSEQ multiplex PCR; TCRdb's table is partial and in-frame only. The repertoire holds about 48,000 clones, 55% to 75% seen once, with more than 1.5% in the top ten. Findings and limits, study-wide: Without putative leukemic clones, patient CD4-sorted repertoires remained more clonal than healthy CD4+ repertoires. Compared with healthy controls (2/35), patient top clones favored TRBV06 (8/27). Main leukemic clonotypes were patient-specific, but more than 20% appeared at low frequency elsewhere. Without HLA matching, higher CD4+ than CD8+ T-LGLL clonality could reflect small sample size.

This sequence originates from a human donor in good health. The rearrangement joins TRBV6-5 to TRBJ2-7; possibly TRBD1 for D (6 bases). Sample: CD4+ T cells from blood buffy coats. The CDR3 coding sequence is TGTGCCAGCAGTTACTTTGGGGGCCACGAGCAGTACTTC. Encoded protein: CASSYFGGHEQYF.